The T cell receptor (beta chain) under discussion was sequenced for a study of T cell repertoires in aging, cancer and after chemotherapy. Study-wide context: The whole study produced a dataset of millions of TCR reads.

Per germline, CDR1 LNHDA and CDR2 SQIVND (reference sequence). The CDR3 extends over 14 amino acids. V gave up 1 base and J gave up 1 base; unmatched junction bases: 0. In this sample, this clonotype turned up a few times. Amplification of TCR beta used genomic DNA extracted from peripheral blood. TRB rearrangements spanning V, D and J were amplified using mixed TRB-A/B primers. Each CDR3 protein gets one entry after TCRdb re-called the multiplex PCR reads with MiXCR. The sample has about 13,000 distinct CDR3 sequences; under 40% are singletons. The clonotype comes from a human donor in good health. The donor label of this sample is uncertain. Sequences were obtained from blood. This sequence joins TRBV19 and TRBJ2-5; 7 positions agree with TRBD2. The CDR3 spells CASSIAGGQETQYF. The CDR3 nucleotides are TGTGCCAGTAGTATAGCGGGGGGCCAAGAGACCCAGTACTTC.